Presented here are 29 T cell receptor beta chains from one specimen sequenced in a study of T cells in Graves' hyperthyroidism and ophthalmopathy. TCR beta CDR3 regions were amplified from RNA transcripts. A first-round RT-PCR of the TCR CDR3 used the HTBI primer set. Each CDR3 protein gets one entry after TCRdb re-called the multiplex PCR reads with MiXCR. The top ten hold approximately 20% of the sample, which has 150,000 or so distinct CDR3 sequences, less than 10% seen once. What was sequenced was blood. The source of these receptors is a young woman with Graves' hyperthyroidism that later progressed to Graves' ophthalmopathy.

This clonotype showed up just a few times. The chain employs TRBV20-1 and TRBJ2-7, with D possibly matching TRBD2 (6 bases). The germline CDR1 and CDR2 sequences are DFQATT and SNEGSKA (reference sequence). The CDR3 runs to 14 residues. Trimming stripped 3 bases from V and 7 bases from J, with 19 bases between. CDR3 in DNA: TGCAGTGCTAGCGCCTTTTTGGAGGGGTGGGAGCAGTACTTC. Protein: CSASAFLEGWEQYF.

This clonotype was seen many times. The genes are TRBV7-2 and TRBJ2-2, with 7 bases identical to TRBD1. V lost 4 bases, J lost 5 bases, and 13 bases stayed unmatched. The CDR3 has 17 residues. Germline-derived CDR1 and CDR2 are SGHTA and FQGNSA. CDR3 residues: CASSYALTGLGTGELFF. The CDR3 DNA is TGTGCCAGCAGCTATGCCCTGACAGGGCTGGGGACCGGGGAGCTGTTTTTT.

This clonotype appeared many times. The chain is built from TRBV29-1 and TRBJ1-2; 9 positions agree with TRBD1. With 7 bases clipped from V and 8 bases from J, the junction kept 8 bases outside the gene matches. CDR3 length equals 12 residues. Germline V lookup: CDR1 SQVTM, CDR2 ANQGSEA. The CDR3 coding sequence is TGCAGCGCGGGACAGGGAGGTTTAGGCTACACCTTC. It codes for CSAGQGGLGYTF.

There are many counts of this clonotype. The V gene is TRBV2, the J gene TRBJ2-2, with D tentatively TRBD1 or TRBD2 (5 bases each). The germline V and J ends were trimmed by 4 bases and 4 bases, with 13 bases remaining between them. This CDR3 spans 15 amino acids. Germline V gene lookup returns CDR1 SNHLY and CDR2 FYNNEI. CDR3 loop: CASSVRAGSTGELFF. The CDR3 coding sequence is TGTGCCAGCAGTGTCCGGGCAGGGAGCACCGGGGAGCTGTTTTTT.

This clonotype was recorded a few times. The gene calls are TRBV20-1 and TRBJ2-3, with 7 bases aligning to TRBD2. CDR1 is DFQATT and CDR2 is SNEGSKA in the germline V gene (reference sequence). Trimming at V came to 6 bases and at J to 1 base, leaving 19 bases not matched to a gene. The CDR3 length is 18 residues. CDR3 sequence: CSADSSGLMTIRTDTQYF. CDR3 sequence (DNA): TGCAGTGCAGACTCTAGCGGTTTAATGACCATTCGCACAGATACGCAGTATTTT.

V gene TRBV9 combines with J gene TRBJ2-3; TRBD2 matches at 13 bases. The CDR3 has 20 residues. V lost 4 bases and J lost 5; bases outside the gene matches: 19. Germline V CDR1 and CDR2: SGDLS, YYNGEE. The CDR3 bases are TGTGCCAGCAGCTTACCGACCGGGACTAGCGGGACGCAAGGGGGAGATACGCAGTATTTT. Amino acids: CASSLPTGTSGTQGGDTQYF. Full variable domain (missing parts from reference TRBV9 and TRBJ2-3): DSGVTQTPKHLITATGQRVTLRCSPRSGDLSVYWYQQSLDQGLQFLIQYYNGEERAKGNILERFSAQQFPDLHSELNLSSLELGDSALYFCASSLPTGTSGTQGGDTQYFGPGTRLTVL.

This clonotype has a count of ten or more. J is TRBJ2-1 and V is TRBV6-1; D possibly uses TRBD1 or TRBD2 (5 bases each). CDR1 is MNHNS and CDR2 is SASEGT in the germline V gene. Trimming stripped 5 bases from V and 5 bases from J, with 10 bases between. The length of the CDR3 is 13 residues. The CDR3 region has the DNA TGTGCCAGCAGTCGGGACGAAAACAATGAGCAGTTCTTC. This codes for CASSRDENNEQFF.

The table lists this clonotype with many counts. The V call is TRBV6-1, the J call TRBJ2-7, with D perhaps matching TRBD2 (5 bases). Trimming removed 2 bases from V and 4 bases from J, with 21 bases in between. There are 17 residues in the CDR3. Germline values: CDR1 MNHNS, CDR2 SASEGT. The CDR3 region has the DNA TGTGCCAGCAGTGAATGGGGTGAGGGTTCCCCCTTTTACGAGCAGTACTTC. Translating gives CASSEWGEGSPFYEQYF.

At least ten counts were recorded for this clonotype. This chain connects TRBV11-3 to TRBJ2-3, with 7 bases aligning to TRBD2. The V segment lost 1 base and the J segment 0 bases; nucleotides outside the gene matches: 4. This CDR3 comprises 16 residues. The V gene's germline CDR1 is SGHNT and CDR2 YENEEA. In DNA, the CDR3 is TGTGCCAGCAGCTTAGGACGGCGGGAGAGCACAGATACGCAGTATTTT. This encodes CASSLGRRESTDTQYF. The complete variable domain, with remaining parts taken from reference TRBV11-3 and TRBJ2-3, reads EAGVVQSPRYKIIEKKQPVAFWCNPISGHNTLYWYLQNLGQGPELLIRYENEEAVDDSQLPKDRFSAERLKGVDSTLKIQPAELGDSAVYLCASSLGRRESTDTQYFGPGTRLTVL.

This clonotype was found many times. This chain links TRBV30 with TRBJ2-1, with D perhaps matching TRBD2 (6 bases). With 3 bases removed from V and 6 bases from J, the gap between germline ends came to 9 bases. This CDR3 is 12 amino acids long. CDR1 is GTSNPN and CDR2 is SVGIG in the germline V gene (reference sequence). Here the CDR3 reads CAWSRGGNEQFF. The CDR3 region has the DNA TGTGCCTGGAGCCGGGGAGGCAATGAGCAGTTCTTC. The variable domain in full, completed from reference TRBV30 and TRBJ2-1, reads SQTIHQWPATLVQPVGSPLSLECTVEGTSNPNLYWYRQAAGRGLQLLFYSVGIGQISSEVPQNLSASRPQDRQFILSSKKLLLSDSGFYLCAWSRGGNEQFFGPGTRLTVL.

This clonotype appeared many times. This rearrangement joins TRBV29-1 to TRBJ1-1; maybe TRBD1 (5 bases). From germline, CDR1 is SQVTM and CDR2 ANQGSEA. V lost 3 bases and J lost 2, with 13 bases in between. CDR3 length equals 14 residues. This CDR3 reads CSVDSGHRNTEAFF. For the CDR3, the DNA is TGCAGCGTTGATTCAGGACACCGAAACACTGAAGCTTTCTTT.

This clonotype came up a few times. The genes are TRBV4-1 and TRBJ1-1; no firm D call. Germline values: CDR1 MGHRA, CDR2 YSYEKL. Trimming left V 3 bases short and J 4 bases short, with 9 bases between. This CDR3 contains 13 residues. The CDR3 region is CASSQGESTEAFF. The CDR3 nucleotides are TGCGCCAGCAGCCAGGGAGAAAGCACTGAAGCTTTCTTT.

The sample holds many counts of this clonotype. V gene TRBV20-1 combines with J gene TRBJ1-4; D call uncertain. The CDR3 covers 13 residues. Trimming cost V 5 bases and J 4 bases, with 11 bases left between them. Germline CDR1 DFQATT, CDR2 SNEGSKA (reference sequence). CDR3 sequence: CSAGSANNEKLFF. CDR3 coding DNA: TGCAGTGCTGGGTCCGCTAATAATGAAAAACTGTTTTTT.

The table lists this clonotype with a few counts. The chain carries TRBV20-1 and TRBJ1-6; perhaps TRBD1 as D (5 bases). V lost 5 bases and J 10 bases, leaving 21 bases between the germline ends. This CDR3 has 15 amino acids. Germline values: CDR1 DFQATT, CDR2 SNEGSKA (reference sequence). CDR3 bases: TGCAGTGCTTCCCAAAATCCAGGGTTAAACTCACCCCTCCACTTT. It translates to CSASQNPGLNSPLHF.

This clonotype was detected ten times or more. The rearrangement uses TRBV20-1 and TRBJ2-1; 12 bases fit TRBD2. V dropped 2 bases and J dropped 9; count of bases not matched to a gene: 2. Germline lookup yields CDR1 DFQATT and CDR2 SNEGSKA (reference sequence). The CDR3 is 13 residues long. The CDR3, as DNA: TGCAGTGCTAGACTAGCGGGGGGGCTTGAGCAGTTCTTC. Protein product: CSARLAGGLEQFF.

A few counts support this clonotype. V gene TRBV5-4 combines with J gene TRBJ2-1; D not certain. Germline V gene sequence: CDR1 SGHNT, CDR2 YYREEE (reference sequence). There are 16 residues in the CDR3. Trimming removed 4 bases at V and 0 bases at J, with 14 bases between. CDR3 loop: CASSLGVRSSYNEQFF. As DNA, the CDR3 is TGTGCCAGCAGCCTGGGTGTGCGGAGCTCCTACAATGAGCAGTTCTTC.

This clonotype has at least ten counts. This chain connects TRBV3-1 to TRBJ1-1; D is perhaps TRBD1 (5 bases). Germline CDR1 reads LGHDT; CDR2 reads YNNKEL (reference sequence). The CDR3 contains 14 residues. V was trimmed by 1 base and J by 3 bases, leaving 9 bases between them. CDR3 sequence reads: CASSQAGRDTEAFF. The CDR3 DNA is TGTGCCAGCAGCCAAGCGGGACGGGACACTGAAGCTTTCTTT.

This clonotype was recorded at least ten times. The chain links TRBV6-1 to TRBJ1-1, with 9 bases matching TRBD1. Looked up from germline, CDR1 is MNHNS and CDR2 is SASEGT. The CDR3 consists of 15 residues. The trim removed 8 bases at V and 0 bases at J, leaving 7 bases unmatched. This CDR3 is CASHDRGDMNTEAFF. The CDR3, as DNA: TGTGCCAGCCATGACAGGGGGGACATGAACACTGAAGCTTTCTTT.

This clonotype was detected many times. This chain links TRBV25-1 with TRBJ2-7; 7 bases agree with TRBD1. The CDR3 runs to 14 residues. V was clipped by 2 bases and J by 5 bases; unmatched bases: 6. Germline V gives CDR1 MGHDK, CDR2 SYGVNS. In DNA, the CDR3 is TGTGCCAGCAGTGAAACAGTAGGGGGCAACGAGCAGTACTTC. It encodes CASSETVGGNEQYF.

This clonotype was picked up a small number of times. This chain joins TRBV10-2 and TRBJ2-7; 10 nucleotides agree with TRBD1. The V gene end was trimmed by 7 bases and the J gene end by 3 bases; junction bases not matched to a gene: 6. The CDR3 covers 14 residues. Germline CDR1 reads WSHSY; CDR2 reads SAAADI. CDR3 region: CASTDWDRGYEQYF. The DNA of the CDR3 is TGCGCCAGCACAGATTGGGACAGGGGCTACGAGCAGTACTTC.

In this sample, this clonotype turned up a few times. The rearrangement links TRBV7-9 to TRBJ2-5; D call uncertain. Trimming pared 5 bases from V and 4 bases from J, leaving 5 bases between. Germline V gene sequence: CDR1 SEHNR, CDR2 FQNEAQ (reference sequence). The CDR3 consists of 11 residues. This CDR3 is CASSRGETQYF. The CDR3 bases are TGTGCCAGCAGCAGAGGAGAGACCCAGTACTTC.

The CDR3 spells CASSLGQGGNTIYF. CDR3 sequence (DNA): TGCGCCAGCAGCCTCGGACAGGGAGGAAACACCATATATTTT. The V gene is TRBV5-1, the J gene TRBJ1-3; 8 bases line up with TRBD1. CDR1 is SGHRS, CDR2 YFSETQ, per germline. Trimming took 4 bases from V and 4 from J; bases not matched to a gene: 4. This CDR3 has 14 amino acids.

This clonotype has ten or more counts. In DNA, the CDR3 is TGTGCCAGCCTAGGCGGGGGGGCGGATGAAAAACTGTTTTTT. Protein sequence: CASLGGGADEKLFF. The V call is TRBV6-1, the J call TRBJ1-4, with D possibly being TRBD1 (6 bases). Germline V gene data show CDR1 as MNHNS and CDR2 as SASEGT. V gave up 8 bases and J gave up 6 bases, with 16 bases separating them. This CDR3 is built from 14 residues.

Ten or more counts support this clonotype. This chain connects TRBV24-1 to TRBJ2-5; D gene unclear. Trimming left V 3 bases short and J 6 bases short, with 4 bases between. The CDR3 spans 11 residues. Germline CDR1 is KGHDR and CDR2 is SFDVKD. The CDR3: CATSDVKTQYF. DNA for the CDR3: TGTGCCACCAGTGATGTAAAGACCCAGTACTTC.

This chain connects TRBV5-5 to TRBJ2-1; 7 bases map to TRBD2. Germline CDR1 is SGHKS and CDR2 is YYEKEE (reference sequence). The junction had 14 bases not matched to a gene; V was cut back by 4 bases and J by 4 bases. The CDR3 is 17 residues long. The DNA of the CDR3 is TGTGCCAGCAGCCTAGATAGCGGGCCTTCCTATTACAATGAGCAGTTCTTC. It translates to CASSLDSGPSYYNEQFF.

In this sample, this clonotype turned up a few times. The chain links TRBV12-3 or TRBV12-4 to TRBJ2-1, with 9 bases that match TRBD2. The CDR3 contains 16 residues. The V segment lost 7 bases and the J segment 2 bases; nucleotides outside the gene matches: 9. The CDR3 spells CASTLSGGGPYNEQFF. The CDR3 bases are TGTGCCAGCACCCTTAGCGGGGGAGGGCCCTACAATGAGCAGTTCTTC.

This clonotype was recorded a few times. The J gene is TRBJ2-2, the V gene TRBV19; D ambiguous. Looked up from germline, CDR1 is LNHDA and CDR2 is SQIVND (reference sequence). CDR3 size: 14 residues. V gave up 6 bases and J gave up 1 base, with 9 bases separating them. The CDR3 sequence: CASSITQNTGELFF. The DNA for the CDR3 is TGTGCCAGTAGCATCACACAGAACACCGGGGAGCTGTTTTTT.

This clonotype was observed at least ten times. The CDR3 coding sequence is TGTGCCAGCAATGTCGACAGAATGAACACTGAAGCTTTCTTT. As protein: CASNVDRMNTEAFF. The V call is TRBV2, the J call TRBJ1-1; a possible D gene is TRBD1 (5 bases). V lost 7 bases, J lost 0 bases, and 12 bases lay in between. The germline CDR1 and CDR2 sequences are SNHLY and FYNNEI. The CDR3 totals 14 residues.

This sequence joins TRBV9 and TRBJ1-5; 10 bases map to TRBD1. The junction had 2 bases not matched to a gene; V was cut back by 0 bases and J by 5 bases. CDR1 is SGDLS and CDR2 is YYNGEE in the germline V gene. The CDR3 totals 15 residues. The CDR3 region has the DNA TGTGCCAGCAGCGTAGCTGGGACAGGGGATCAGCCCCAGCATTTT. It yields the protein CASSVAGTGDQPQHF.